The clone carrying this T cell receptor beta chain was seen once. Its antigen is not identified. This sample was included in a study of Ad26.COV2.S vaccination and SARS-CoV-2 variants. Study findings and constraints: There was a possibility that the TCR breadth and depth analyses underestimated total T cell responses.

Produced via immunoSEQ multiplex PCR; TCRdb's table is partial and in-frame only. The table includes some 420,000 clones, roughly 90% detected once. The V gene lost 0 bases and the J gene lost 5 bases, with 6 bases spanning the gap. This CDR3 has 13 amino acids. The germline CDR1 and CDR2 sequences are SGHDN and FVKESK. Treatment of the sample: roughly 19 received Ad26.COV2.S at low or high dose, single or two shots; 5 received placebo; per-sample allocation not given. Sampling took place 63 days after the first vaccine or placebo injection. Aged 18-55 years, donor was enrolled in Boston in the early 2020s.

The sequencing here drew on peripheral blood, taken in a trial of Ad26.COV2.S vaccine versus placebo. This chain joins TRBV14 and TRBJ2-3, with unresolved D. This sequence was found in a person aged 18-65 years who received the Ad26.COV2.S COVID-19 vaccine or a placebo. DNA for the CDR3: TGTGCCAGCAGCCAAGACCCGGGAGATACGCAGTATTTT. This encodes CASSQDPGDTQYF.